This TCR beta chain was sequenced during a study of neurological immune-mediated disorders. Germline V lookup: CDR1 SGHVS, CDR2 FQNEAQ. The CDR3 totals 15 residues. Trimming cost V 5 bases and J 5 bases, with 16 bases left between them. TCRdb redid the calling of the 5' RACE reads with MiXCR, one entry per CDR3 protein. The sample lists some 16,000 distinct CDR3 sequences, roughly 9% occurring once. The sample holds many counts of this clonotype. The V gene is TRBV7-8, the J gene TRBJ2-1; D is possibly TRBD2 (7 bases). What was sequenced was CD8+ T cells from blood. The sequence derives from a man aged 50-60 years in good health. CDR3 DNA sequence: TGTGCCAGCAGCGCGGGGGCGGGCCCTAACAATGAGCAGTTCTTC. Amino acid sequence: CASSAGAGPNNEQFF.